Below are 5 T cell receptor beta chains sequenced from a single sample in a study of CD8 T cells in ankylosing spondylitis. No antigens are known for them. Study results and caveats: Typical of ankylosing spondylitis blood, it appeared, was a TCR beta motif of under 10 highly homologous variants.

From the 5' RACE reads, TCRdb called clonotypes with MiXCR, one entry per CDR3 protein. The repertoire has 750,000 to 850,000 distinct CDR3 sequences, approximately 12% of them found once; the top ten carry 0.51%. The specimen was blood, either unsorted or a sorted T cell fraction (not recorded which). The source is a male donor with ankylosing spondylitis.

The V and J genes are TRBV7-2 and TRBJ1-5; 8 positions match TRBD1. J lost 7 bases, V lost 5 bases, and 10 bases had no gene match. Per the germline V gene, CDR1 is SGHTA and CDR2 is FQGNSA. The CDR3 has 15 residues. CDR3 bases: TGTGCCAGCAGCCTACGACAGGGGTGGTGGCAGCCCCAGCATTTT. Protein product: CASSLRQGWWQPQHF.

The chain carries TRBV6-1 and TRBJ1-5; D is unclear. V was cut by 0 bases and J by 0 bases, with 9 bases left in between. This CDR3 contains 16 residues. Germline lookup yields CDR1 MNHNS and CDR2 SASEGT. CDR3 sequence (DNA): TGTGCCAGCAGTGAAGCGGGTGAGGATAGCAATCAGCCCCAGCATTTT. This gives the protein CASSEAGEDSNQPQHF.

This clonotype has more than one count but fewer than ten. The chain carries TRBV29-1 and TRBJ2-1; TRBD2 aligns across 10 bases. Germline V gives CDR1 SQVTM, CDR2 ANQGSEA. The CDR3 totals 15 residues. The V segment lost 6 bases and the J segment 5 bases; nucleotides outside the gene matches: 10. The CDR3 bases are TGCAGCGTCCTCCTGGGGCTAGCGGGAGACAATGAGCAGTTCTTC. Its translation is CSVLLGLAGDNEQFF.

The V gene is TRBV21-1, the J gene TRBJ2-3; the table's D call, TRBD1, has no DNA check behind it. TRBV21-1 constitutes a pseudogene. The CDR3 is 16 amino acids. The CDR3 here is CASRQRGRGSTDTQYF. The CDR3 DNA reads TGTGCCAGCCGACAACGGGGGCGGGGGAGCACAGATACGCAGTATTTT.

This rearrangement joins TRBV11-2 to TRBJ2-2; TRBD1 might be the D (5 bases). Germline V gives CDR1 SGHAT, CDR2 FQNNGV. V lost 7 bases and J 3 bases, leaving 18 bases between the germline ends. The CDR3 runs 16 residues. CDR3 region: CASTPSQGWDTGELFF. In nucleotides, the CDR3 is TGTGCCAGCACCCCCTCCCAGGGTTGGGACACCGGGGAGCTGTTTTTT. The complete variable domain, with remaining parts taken from reference TRBV11-2 and TRBJ2-2, reads EAGVAQSPRYKIIEKRQSVAFWCNPISGHATLYWYQQILGQGPKLLIQFQNNGVVDDSQLPKDRFSAERLKGVDSTLKIQPAKLEDSAVYLCASTPSQGWDTGELFFGEGSRLTVL.